This note documents a single TCR beta chain sequence. As yet, its antigen is unknown. Sequencing was performed with immunoSEQ multiplex PCR; in TCRdb, only in-frame clones are kept and a portion is missing. This sample has about 28,000 clones, with around three quarters found just once. The sample originates from a study of CD4 T cells in relation to SARS-CoV-2 and coronaviruses. Germline CDR1 is SGHVS and CDR2 is FQNEAQ. The CDR3 sequence is 14 residues long. With V trimmed by 3 bases and J by 6 bases, 8 bases remained unmatched. CD4+ T cells from unexposed donors were obtained before the COVID-19 pandemic (2011-2018). CD4+ T cells were isolated from the cells after 10 days of culture.

The receptor comes from a human donor in good health. The sequenced sample consisted of CD4+ T cells from PBMCs, cultured in vitro. The genes are TRBV7-8 and TRBJ2-7, with 7 bases fitting TRBD2. DNA of the CDR3: TGTGCCAGCAGCTTCGGGGTGGCGGGAGTCGAGCAGTACTTC. This gives the protein CASSFGVAGVEQYF.